A single sample is the source of the 31 T cell receptor beta chains below, sequenced in a study of CD8 T cells in ankylosing spondylitis. From the 5' RACE reads, TCRdb called clonotypes with MiXCR, one entry per CDR3 protein. This repertoire shows roughly 160,000 distinct CDR3 sequences, roughly 10% found once; its top ten account for roughly 16%. Sequencing was performed on blood, either unsorted or a sorted T cell fraction (not recorded which). These receptor sequences come from a female donor with ankylosing spondylitis or in good health (not recorded which).

This clonotype came up a few times. The chain combines TRBV6-2 or TRBV6-3 with TRBJ2-1; D is undetermined. V was clipped by 5 bases and J by 5 bases, with 7 bases between them. This CDR3 comprises 12 residues. Per germline, CDR1 MNHEY and CDR2 SVGEGT. CDR3 loop: CASSPPHNEQFF. Written as DNA, the CDR3 is TGTGCCAGCAGTCCCCCCCACAATGAGCAGTTCTTC.

This clonotype was recorded a few times. J is TRBJ2-1 and V is TRBV28; D not resolved. This CDR3 is 17 amino acids long. CDR1 is MDHEN and CDR2 is SYDVKM in the germline V gene. Trimming pared 4 bases from V and 4 bases from J, leaving 20 bases between. As DNA, the CDR3 is TGTGCCAGCAGTTATTCTGTCTCTGTCCCCCGATACAATGAGCAGTTCTTC. It codes for CASSYSVSVPRYNEQFF.

The sample holds many counts of this clonotype. The V gene is TRBV5-1, the J gene TRBJ2-7; TRBD1 agrees at 7 bases. CDR1 and CDR2 (germline): SGHRS, YFSETQ. The length of the CDR3 is 15 residues. V dropped 2 bases and J dropped 3; count of bases not matched to a gene: 8. CDR3 loop: CASSLGDRAIYEQYF. The CDR3 DNA is TGCGCCAGCAGCTTAGGAGACAGGGCCATCTACGAGCAGTACTTC.

In this sample, this clonotype turned up a few times. The rearrangement links TRBV5-4 to TRBJ1-1; perhaps TRBD1 as D (5 bases). The CDR3 length is 13 residues. Trimming took off 7 bases at V and 0 bases at J, with 10 bases between the two ends. The germline V gene encodes CDR1 SGHNT and CDR2 YYREEE (reference sequence). The CDR3 coding sequence is TGTGCCAGCCAGGGTCCCATGAACACTGAAGCTTTCTTT. Translating it yields CASQGPMNTEAFF.

The table lists this clonotype with a few counts. The chain is built from TRBV2 and TRBJ2-4, with D uncertain. Germline V lookup: CDR1 SNHLY, CDR2 FYNNEI. This CDR3 spans 12 amino acids. V lost 8 bases, J lost 0 bases, and 5 bases lay in between. In DNA, the CDR3 is TGTGCCAGCGAGTTAGCCAAAAACATTCAGTACTTC. It translates to CASELAKNIQYF.

This clonotype was recorded many times. The V gene is TRBV7-9, the J gene TRBJ2-7; 8 nucleotides agree with TRBD2. Trimming cost V 4 bases and J 6 bases; bases outside gene matches: 5. The CDR3 spans 13 residues. The germline gives CDR1 SEHNR, CDR2 FQNEAQ (reference sequence). The CDR3 bases are TGTGCCAGCAGCTCGGGAGGGCCGGTCGAGCAGTACTTC. Amino acids: CASSSGGPVEQYF. The full variable domain, in which reference TRBV7-9 and TRBJ2-7 provide the parts outside the CDR3, is DTGVSQNPRHKITKRGQNVTFRCDPISEHNRLYWYRQTLGQGPEFLTYFQNEAQLEKSRLLSDRFSAERPKGSFSTLEIQRTEQGDSAMYLCASSSGGPVEQYFGPGTRLTVT.

By sample share, this clonotype is large. The V and J genes are TRBV20-1 and TRBJ1-1; no definite D call. Trimming took 3 bases from V and 7 from J, leaving 18 bases between them. The CDR3 runs to 14 residues. Germline V gene lookup returns CDR1 DFQATT and CDR2 SNEGSKA (reference sequence). The CDR3 here is CSASEAEVQDEAFF. CDR3 DNA sequence: TGCAGTGCTAGTGAGGCGGAAGTCCAGGATGAAGCTTTCTTT.

This clonotype was counted at least ten times. The gene calls are TRBV11-2 and TRBJ1-2; no reliable D call. The germline V and J ends were trimmed by 1 base and 8 bases, with 11 bases remaining between them. Per the germline V gene, CDR1 is SGHAT and CDR2 is FQNNGV. This CDR3 contains 13 residues. For the CDR3, the DNA is TGTGCCAGCAGCTTAGCCCCTCTGGGGGGCTACACCTTC. Amino acid sequence: CASSLAPLGGYTF.

V and J are TRBV9 and TRBJ2-5, with TRBD2 matching 9 bases. CDR1 and CDR2 (germline): SGDLS, YYNGEE. Trimming at V came to 3 bases and at J to 5 bases, leaving 5 bases not matched to a gene. The CDR3 contains 14 residues. The CDR3 DNA reads TGTGCCAGCAGCGACGGGACTAGCCGGGAGACCCAGTACTTC. As protein: CASSDGTSRETQYF.

This clonotype was seen more than once but under ten times. The chain links TRBV6-4 to TRBJ1-2; weak D call: TRBD1 (6 bases). Germline V gene data show CDR1 as MRHNA and CDR2 as SNTAGT. CDR3 length: 14 residues. V was trimmed by 3 bases and J by 0 bases, leaving 8 bases between them. The CDR3 DNA follows: TGTGCCAGCAGTGAGACAGGAGCTAACTATGGCTACACCTTC. Translation gives CASSETGANYGYTF.

This clonotype has ten or more counts. The chain employs TRBV27 and TRBJ1-2, with TRBD1 as a possible D gene (5 bases). CDR1 MNHEY and CDR2 SMNVEV come from the germline V gene (reference sequence). Trimming removed 3 bases at V and 3 bases at J, with 8 bases between. The CDR3 has 13 residues. CDR3: CASSFGRDYGYTF. The CDR3 bases are TGTGCCAGCAGTTTCGGCAGGGACTATGGCTACACCTTC.

This clonotype has just a few counts. V usage is TRBV7-9 and J usage is TRBJ1-5; no clear D gene. Looked up from germline, CDR1 is SEHNR and CDR2 is FQNEAQ (reference sequence). This CDR3 has 12 residues. Trimming stripped 8 bases from V and 0 bases from J, with 5 bases between. CDR3 residues: CASSHSNQPQHF. As DNA, the CDR3 is TGTGCCAGCTCTCATAGCAATCAGCCCCAGCATTTT.

The sample holds many counts of this clonotype. The chain combines TRBV29-1 with TRBJ2-1; D is unclear. The CDR3 runs to 10 residues. Germline V gives CDR1 SQVTM, CDR2 ANQGSEA. Trimming took 3 bases from V and 7 from J, leaving 4 bases between them. The CDR3, as DNA: TGCAGCGTTGATGAAAATGAGCAGTTCTTC. Translated, it gives CSVDENEQFF.

V is TRBV4-1 and J is TRBJ2-2; tentative D call: TRBD2 (5 bases). The germline gives CDR1 MGHRA, CDR2 YSYEKL. This CDR3 is built from 16 residues. With 1 base removed from V and 6 bases from J, the gap between germline ends came to 15 bases. The CDR3 spells CASSQVGDLRAGELFF. The CDR3 DNA is TGCGCCAGCAGCCAAGTCGGGGATTTGAGGGCCGGGGAGCTGTTTTTT.

This clonotype was seen just once. This could be a read error, since a much larger clone is one nucleotide away. The V and J genes are TRBV6-2 or TRBV6-3 and TRBJ2-4, with D possibly called TRBD1 or TRBD2 (5 bases each). CDR1 is MNHEY, CDR2 SVGEGT, per germline. The CDR3 runs to 15 residues. DNA of the CDR3: TGTTCCAGCAGCCCTTCAGGGAGAGCCAAAAACATTCAGTACTTC. Translating it yields CSSSPSGRAKNIQYF.

The J gene is TRBJ1-2, the V gene TRBV6-1, with unresolved D. Trimming removed 6 bases from V and 1 base from J, with 9 bases in between. The germline V gene encodes CDR1 MNHNS and CDR2 SASEGT. This CDR3 contains 13 residues. This CDR3 reads CASRPRDNYGYTF. The CDR3, as DNA: TGTGCCAGCAGACCTAGGGATAACTATGGCTACACCTTC.

This clonotype was seen ten or more times. The chain couples TRBV4-3 to TRBJ2-1; 13 bases line up with TRBD2. Germline trimming cut 3 bases from V and 0 bases from J; bases unmatched to any gene: 2. CDR3 length: 17 residues. Germline V gene data show CDR1 as LGHNA and CDR2 as YSLEER. This chain's CDR3 is CASSQRTSGSSYNEQFF. CDR3 coding DNA: TGCGCCAGCAGCCAGAGGACTAGCGGGAGCTCCTACAATGAGCAGTTCTTC.

The rearrangement joins TRBV4-3 to TRBJ1-5; D is unclear. Germline V gene sequence: CDR1 LGHNA, CDR2 YSLEER. The CDR3 has 14 residues. V gave up 4 bases and J gave up 7 bases, with 14 bases separating them. The chain's CDR3 is CASSPAADWQPQHF. CDR3 nucleotide sequence: TGCGCCAGCAGCCCTGCCGCGGATTGGCAGCCCCAGCATTTT.

The V gene is TRBV11-2, the J gene TRBJ2-1; 10 bases are shared with TRBD2. Germline CDR1 reads SGHAT; CDR2 reads FQNNGV. Unmatched junction bases numbered 16, after V lost 7 bases and J lost 7 bases. The CDR3 length is 17 residues. The chain's CDR3 is CASTPSSGRAFQNEQFF. The CDR3 DNA follows: TGTGCCAGCACGCCGTCGAGCGGGAGGGCCTTTCAGAATGAGCAGTTCTTC.

This sequence joins TRBV7-9 and TRBJ2-1; 8 positions agree with TRBD2. CDR1 SEHNR and CDR2 FQNEAQ come from the germline V gene (reference sequence). Losses at the gene ends were 4 bases for V and 4 bases for J; bases not matched to a gene: 9. This CDR3 comprises 16 residues. Here the CDR3 reads CASSSILAEFYNEQFF. The CDR3 DNA is TGTGCCAGCAGCTCCATACTAGCGGAATTTTACAATGAGCAGTTCTTC.

This clonotype was observed at least ten times. V usage is TRBV12-3 or TRBV12-4 and J usage is TRBJ2-1, with TRBD2 matching 10 bases. With 6 bases clipped from V and 4 bases from J, the junction kept 6 bases outside the gene matches. CDR3 length equals 15 residues. The CDR3 region is CASRDRTSGYNEQFF. The CDR3 DNA sequence: TGTGCCAGCAGGGATCGGACTAGCGGTTACAATGAGCAGTTCTTC.

This clonotype was counted a few times. The V call is TRBV27, the J call TRBJ1-1; D ambiguous. The CDR3 sequence is 11 residues long. CDR1 and CDR2 from the germline V gene are MNHEY and SMNVEV (reference sequence). This chain's CDR3 is CATGRNTEAFF. Here the CDR3 DNA reads TGTGCTACGGGCAGGAACACTGAAGCTTTCTTT.

This clonotype came up a few times. The chain has TRBV27 and TRBJ1-1; no firm D call. This CDR3 contains 15 residues. With 5 bases removed from V and 0 bases from J, the gap between germline ends came to 13 bases. CDR1 and CDR2 from the germline V gene are MNHEY and SMNVEV (reference sequence). The CDR3 nucleotides read TGTGCCAGCAGTCTCACCATTACAGTGAACACTGAAGCTTTCTTT. Its translation: CASSLTITVNTEAFF.

This chain connects TRBV29-1 to TRBJ2-2; D is undetermined. Germline V CDR1 and CDR2: SQVTM, ANQGSEA. Deletions cut 7 bases from V and 4 bases from J, with 10 bases between. The CDR3 runs 12 residues. In DNA form, the CDR3 reads TGCAGCGCCCTTAGGCCCACCGGGGAGCTGTTTTTT. It translates to CSALRPTGELFF.

This clonotype was observed a few times. The gene calls are TRBV7-6 and TRBJ2-1; 7 bases are a match to TRBD2. Germline CDR1 is SGHVS and CDR2 is FNYEAQ. V trimming: 5 bases; J trimming: 3 bases; junction bases outside the gene matches: 10. CDR3 length equals 16 residues. CDR3 in DNA: TGTGCCAGCAGCCCCCTTGGGAGGGTGGGCTACAATGAGCAGTTCTTC. Amino acids: CASSPLGRVGYNEQFF. Drawing the rest from reference TRBV7-6 and TRBJ2-1, the complete variable domain is GAGVSQSPRYKVTKRGQDVALRCDPISGHVSLYWYRQALGQGPEFLTYFNYEAQQDKSGLPNDRFSAERPEGSISTLTIQRTEQRDSAMYRCASSPLGRVGYNEQFFGPGTRLTVL.

In this sample, this clonotype turned up many times. The chain employs TRBV4-3 and TRBJ1-2, with 9 bases matching TRBD1. The CDR3 runs 17 residues. Per the germline V gene, CDR1 is LGHNA and CDR2 is YSLEER. Trimming took 1 base from V and 5 from J; bases not matched to a gene: 11. CDR3 bases: TGCGCCAGCAGCCAAGGGGACAGGGAAGCCCAATCATATGGCTACACCTTC. Translating gives CASSQGDREAQSYGYTF.

This clonotype showed up just a few times. The rearrangement joins TRBV19 to TRBJ1-1, with D tentatively TRBD1 (5 bases). The CDR3 contains 13 residues. Trimming shortened V by 5 bases and J by 8 bases, and 15 bases separated the two germline ends. In germline, CDR1 is LNHDA, CDR2 SQIVND (reference sequence). The CDR3 loop reads CASSPRGPFEAFF. The CDR3 bases are TGTGCCAGTAGTCCCCGGGGCCCCTTCGAAGCTTTCTTT. The complete variable domain, with remaining parts taken from reference TRBV19 and TRBJ1-1, reads DGGITQSPKYLFRKEGQNVTLSCEQNLNHDAMYWYRQDPGQGLRLIYYSQIVNDFQKGDIAEGYSVSREKKESFPLTVTSAQKNPTAFYLCASSPRGPFEAFFGQGTRLTVV.

In its sample, this clonotype was seen a few times. The chain recombines TRBV5-1 with TRBJ1-1; 10 nucleotides line up with TRBD1. The CDR3 is made up of 14 amino acids. Trimming cost V 2 bases and J 4 bases; bases outside gene matches: 2. Germline V gives CDR1 SGHRS, CDR2 YFSETQ. CDR3 sequence (DNA): TGCGCCAGCAGCTTTAGGACAGGGGGCACTGAAGCTTTCTTT. It codes for CASSFRTGGTEAFF.

The CDR3 DNA reads TGCGCCAGCAGCCAAGGGGGCGCTGGGGAAAAACTGTTTTTT. This sequence encodes CASSQGGAGEKLFF. The chain joins TRBV4-3 to TRBJ1-4; tentative D call: TRBD1 (5 bases). Germline V gene sequence: CDR1 LGHNA, CDR2 YSLEER. The V gene lost 1 base and the J gene lost 8 bases, with 11 bases spanning the gap. The CDR3 is 14 residues long.

The rearrangement joins TRBV21-1 to TRBJ2-7; TRBD1, the table's D call, lacks a check against the DNA. TRBV21-1 is recorded as a pseudogene. The CDR3 sequence is 17 residues long. The CDR3 spells CASRRPGPDRPFYEQYF. The DNA for the CDR3 is TGTGCCAGCCGCCGGCCCGGCCCGGACAGGCCCTTCTACGAGCAGTACTTC.

This clonotype showed up just a few times. This chain uses TRBV5-8 with TRBJ2-3; no definite D call. This CDR3 spans 14 amino acids. CDR1 SGHTS and CDR2 YDEGEE come from the germline V gene. Trimming stripped 3 bases from V and 2 bases from J, with 10 bases between. This CDR3 is CASSYRTSTDTQYF. CDR3 bases: TGTGCCAGCAGCTATCGGACCTCCACAGATACGCAGTATTTT.